These T cell receptor beta chains were read from a single sample in a study of post-analysis software for immune sequencing data. MiXCR, applied by TCRdb to the PCR reads, yields one record per CDR3 protein. The sample consists of under 900,000 distinct CDR3 sequences, 53% of them appearing once. Sequencing was done on a sample of blood. These receptors all stem from a girl aged 10 to 17 with multiple sclerosis. CDR3s include the opening cysteine and the closing phenylalanine or tryptophan. The order of the fields is V gene, D gene, J gene, clone size, CDR3 DNA, CDR3 protein. D genes are given only for firm matches. Part of the rows lack a size; the others show once, few, many or a class for expanded clones.

TRBV5-1	TRBD2	TRBJ2-7	.	TGCGCCAGCAGCTTGGAGAGCGGGAGGCCCTACGAGCAGTACTTC	CASSLESGRPYEQYF
TRBV6-6	TRBD2	TRBJ2-7	few	TGTGCCAGCAGTCAGGGAGGGTACTACGAGCAGTACTTC	CASSQGGYYEQYF
TRBV5-1	.	TRBJ2-5	.	TGCGCCAGCAGCCAGGGCGCCGGGACCCATCCAGAGACCCAGTACTTC	CASSQGAGTHPETQYF
TRBV20-1	TRBD2	TRBJ2-3	.	TGCAGTGCTTCCCACCGGACTAGCGGGAGATCTAGCACAGATACGCAGTATTTT	CSASHRTSGRSSTDTQYF
TRBV5-1	TRBD2	TRBJ2-1	.	TGCGCCAGCAGCACAGGGACTAGCGGGAGAGGATACAATGAGCAGTTCTTC	CASSTGTSGRGYNEQFF
TRBV4-1	TRBD1	TRBJ1-4	.	TGCGCCAGCAGCCAACTACAGGGGTCTAATGAAAAACTGTTTTTT	CASSQLQGSNEKLFF
TRBV29-1	TRBD1	TRBJ2-7	.	TGCAGCGTTGGCCGGGACAGGGGTTGGCACGAGCAGTACTTC	CSVGRDRGWHEQYF
TRBV12-3/TRBV12-4	.	TRBJ1-1	few	TGTGCCAGCACTCGCAAGGGGGGGAACACTGAAGCTTTCTTT	CASTRKGGNTEAFF
TRBV7-6	TRBD2	TRBJ2-1	.	TGTGCCAGCAGCTCCCTAGCGGGGGGCCGTTCCTACAATGAGCAGTTCTTC	CASSSLAGGRSYNEQFF
TRBV6-4	.	TRBJ1-1	.	TGTGCCAGCAGAGCGACCGGGTCGAACACTGAAGCTTTCTTT	CASRATGSNTEAFF
TRBV27	TRBD1	TRBJ2-7	.	TGTGCCAGCAGTAACCGGGACAGATACTACGAGCAGTACTTC	CASSNRDRYYEQYF
TRBV29-1	TRBD2	TRBJ2-1	few	TGCAGCGTTGGTCCTAGCGGGGTAAACAATGAGCAGTTCTTC	CSVGPSGVNNEQFF
TRBV7-9	.	TRBJ1-1	few	TGTGCCAGCAGCTTAAAGGAGAGTAGGGGCCACACTGAAGCTTTCTTT	CASSLKESRGHTEAFF
TRBV3-1	TRBD1	TRBJ2-3	.	TGTGCCAGCAGCCAAGTTACAGGGGCGTTAGATACGCAGTATTTT	CASSQVTGALDTQYF
TRBV5-1	.	TRBJ2-6	.	TGCGCCAGCAGCTTGGCGGGTCAACCCCCTGGGGCCAACGTCCTGACTTTC	CASSLAGQPPGANVLTF
TRBV29-1	.	TRBJ2-5	.	TGCAGCGTACGACTGACGGACAAAGAGACCCAGTACTTC	CSVRLTDKETQYF
TRBV7-9	.	TRBJ2-5	few	TGTGCCAGCAGCGCGAATAGAGAGACCCAGTACTTC	CASSANRETQYF
TRBV6-2/TRBV6-3	.	TRBJ2-7	.	TGTGCCAGCAGTTACGGGCAGGAGTACAATGAGCAGTACTTC	CASSYGQEYNEQYF
TRBV12-3/TRBV12-4	.	TRBJ2-7	.	TGTGCCAGCAGTAACCGGTGGCCCTGGGGTTACGAGCAGTACTTC	CASSNRWPWGYEQYF
TRBV5-6	.	TRBJ2-1	.	TGTGCCAGCAGCTTGAATAAGGGTGAGGGGCAGTTCTTC	CASSLNKGEGQFF
TRBV7-2	TRBD2	TRBJ2-7	.	TGTGCCAGCAGCTCCCAGCGGGGGCTGTCCTACGAGCAGTACTTC	CASSSQRGLSYEQYF
TRBV6-2/TRBV6-3	TRBD1	TRBJ2-5	.	TGTGCCAGCAGACCACGGGACAGGGGCCAAGAGACCCAGTACTTC	CASRPRDRGQETQYF
TRBV18	TRBD1	TRBJ2-3	.	TGTGCCAGCTCACCACCGGGACAGGTGACAGATACGCAGTATTTT	CASSPPGQVTDTQYF
TRBV7-2	.	TRBJ2-1	.	TGTGCCAGCAGCAGAGACCTAGCAACGGATGAGCAGTTCTTC	CASSRDLATDEQFF
TRBV20-1	TRBD2	TRBJ2-3	once	TGCAGTGCTCAGAGTTGGACTAGCGGGGGGATCACAGATACGCAGTATTTT	CSAQSWTSGGITDTQYF
TRBV6-5	TRBD1	TRBJ2-7	few	TGTGCCAGCAGTTTTTCCCCGGGACAGGGAGGTGTCCACGAGCAGTACTTC	CASSFSPGQGGVHEQYF
TRBV19	.	TRBJ1-1	.	TGTGCCAGTAGTATAAAGGAGGTGGGCGGGGCGAACACTGAAGCTTTCTTT	CASSIKEVGGANTEAFF
TRBV29-1	.	TRBJ2-1	.	TGCAGCGTTTCGGACAGCGCCGGGGACAATGAGCAGTTCTTC	CSVSDSAGDNEQFF
TRBV20-1	TRBD1	TRBJ2-7	.	TGCAGTGCCCCTCGGCAGGGGGTCTCCTACGAGCAGTACTTC	CSAPRQGVSYEQYF
TRBV12-3/TRBV12-4	.	TRBJ1-2	few	TGTGCCAGCAGTTTATCTCTCGGGGCAGCGTATGGCTACACCTTC	CASSLSLGAAYGYTF
TRBV7-8	.	TRBJ2-7	.	TGTGCCAGCAGCTCCGACTTTAGGCAACAGGGGAGGGACGAGCAGTACTTC	CASSSDFRQQGRDEQYF
TRBV15	.	TRBJ2-1	few	TGTGCCACCAGCAGAGATCGCAATGAGCAGTTCTTC	CATSRDRNEQFF
TRBV10-3	TRBD2	TRBJ2-7	few	TGTGCCATCAGTGAGTCCGGTACGGGAGGGACTTACGAGCAGTACTTC	CAISESGTGGTYEQYF
TRBV7-9	.	TRBJ2-7	few	TGTGCCAGCAGCTTAATGGATAGGGTCTACGAGCAGTACTTC	CASSLMDRVYEQYF
TRBV6-4	TRBD1	TRBJ2-7	.	TGTGCCAGCAGTGACTTTACGACAGGGGCAGCCTACGAGCAGTACTTC	CASSDFTTGAAYEQYF